The clone carrying this T cell receptor beta chain was detected only once. What it binds is not known. CDR1 is MNHNY and CDR2 is SVGAGI in the germline V gene (reference sequence). This CDR3 spans 12 amino acids. V lost 7 bases and J lost 0, with 7 bases in between. This record belongs to a study of shared clonotypes between healthy human individuals. Whole-study results and caveats: Non-shared clonotypes were found to have lower generation probabilities than the clonotypes that were shared by all four of the sorted-subset donors. Few donors limited the genetic and exposure-history diversity represented. Depth was large, yet rarefaction showed that sorted-subset sequencing was incomplete.

Researchers divided each subset's genomic DNA evenly across several immunoSEQ plates. Clones were sequenced by immunoSEQ multiplex PCR, and TCRdb holds only the in-frame ones, with some missing. Found here are more than 200,000 clones, 60% to 70% of them singletons; the top ten hold around 10%. The sequenced sample consisted of memory CD4+ T cells sorted from blood. Subset here: CD45RA-negative fraction. The receptor was derived from a man aged 25 to 40 in good health. The rearrangement uses TRBV6-6 and TRBJ2-7; D remains unclear. The CDR3 loop reads CASTDTSYEQYF. In nucleotides, the CDR3 is TGTGCCAGCACCGACACCTCCTACGAGCAGTACTTC.